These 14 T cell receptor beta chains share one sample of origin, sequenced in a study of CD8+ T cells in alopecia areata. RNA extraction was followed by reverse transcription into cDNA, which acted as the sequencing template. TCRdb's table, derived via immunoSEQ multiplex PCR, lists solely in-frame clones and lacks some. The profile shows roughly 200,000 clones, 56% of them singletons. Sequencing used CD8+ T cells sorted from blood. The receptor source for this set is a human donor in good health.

The CDR3 loop reads CASSQGQLNTEAFF. The CDR3 bases are TGCGCCAGCAGCCAAGGGCAGTTGAACACTGAAGCTTTCTTT. The chain employs TRBV4-1 and TRBJ1-1; the D is unclear. This CDR3 is 14 amino acids long. Germline V gives CDR1 MGHRA, CDR2 YSYEKL. V lost 1 base, J lost 0 bases, and 6 bases lay in between.

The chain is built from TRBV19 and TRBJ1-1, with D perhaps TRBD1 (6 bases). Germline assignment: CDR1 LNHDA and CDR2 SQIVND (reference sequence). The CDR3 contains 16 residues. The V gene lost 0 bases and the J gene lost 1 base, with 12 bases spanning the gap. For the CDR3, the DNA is TGTGCCAGTAGTATAGACGCCACAGGGAGGAACACTGAAGCTTTCTTT. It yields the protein CASSIDATGRNTEAFF. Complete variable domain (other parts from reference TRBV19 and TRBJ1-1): DGGITQSPKYLFRKEGQNVTLSCEQNLNHDAMYWYRQDPGQGLRLIYYSQIVNDFQKGDIAEGYSVSREKKESFPLTVTSAQKNPTAFYLCASSIDATGRNTEAFFGQGTRLTVV.

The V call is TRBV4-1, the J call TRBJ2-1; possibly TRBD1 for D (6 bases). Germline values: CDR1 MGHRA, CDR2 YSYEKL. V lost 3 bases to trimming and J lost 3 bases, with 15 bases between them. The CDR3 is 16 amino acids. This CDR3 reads CASSHLVGADYNEQFF. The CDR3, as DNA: TGCGCCAGCAGCCATTTGGTGGGGGCCGACTACAATGAGCAGTTCTTC.

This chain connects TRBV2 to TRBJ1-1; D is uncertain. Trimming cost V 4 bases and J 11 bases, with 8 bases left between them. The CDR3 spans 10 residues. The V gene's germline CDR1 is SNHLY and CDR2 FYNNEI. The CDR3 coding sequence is TGTGCCAGCAGTGGAGTGGTGGCTTTCTTT. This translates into CASSGVVAFF.

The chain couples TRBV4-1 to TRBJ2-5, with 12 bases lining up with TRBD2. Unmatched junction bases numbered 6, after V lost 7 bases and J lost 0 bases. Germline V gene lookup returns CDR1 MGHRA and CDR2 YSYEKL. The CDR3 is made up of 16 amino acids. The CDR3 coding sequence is TGCGCCAGCAACCCTAGGACTAGCGGGGACCAAGAGACCCAGTACTTC. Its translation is CASNPRTSGDQETQYF.

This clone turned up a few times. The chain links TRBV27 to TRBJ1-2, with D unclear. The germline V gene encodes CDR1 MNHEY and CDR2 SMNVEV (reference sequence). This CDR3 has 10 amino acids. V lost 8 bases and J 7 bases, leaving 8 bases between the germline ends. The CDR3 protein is CASPGIGYTF. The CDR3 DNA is TGTGCCAGCCCGGGAATTGGCTACACCTTC.

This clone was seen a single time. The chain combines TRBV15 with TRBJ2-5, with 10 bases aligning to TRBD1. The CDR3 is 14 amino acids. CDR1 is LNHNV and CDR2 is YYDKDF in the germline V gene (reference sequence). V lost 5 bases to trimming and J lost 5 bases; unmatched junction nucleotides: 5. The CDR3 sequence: CATSLTGGEETQYF. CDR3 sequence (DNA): TGTGCCACCAGCCTGACAGGGGGCGAGGAGACCCAGTACTTC.

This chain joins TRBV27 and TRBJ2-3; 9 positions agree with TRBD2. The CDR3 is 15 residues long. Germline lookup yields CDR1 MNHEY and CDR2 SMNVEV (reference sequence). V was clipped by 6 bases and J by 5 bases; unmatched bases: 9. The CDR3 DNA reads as TGTGCCAGCAGGACCCCGGGACTAGCTATAGATACGCAGTATTTT. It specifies CASRTPGLAIDTQYF.

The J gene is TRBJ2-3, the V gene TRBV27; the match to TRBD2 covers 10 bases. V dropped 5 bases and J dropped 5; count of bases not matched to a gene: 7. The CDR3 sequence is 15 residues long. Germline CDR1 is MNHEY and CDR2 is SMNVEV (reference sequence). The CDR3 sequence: CASSTAGGREDTQYF. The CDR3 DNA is TGTGCCAGCAGTACAGCGGGGGGGCGCGAAGATACGCAGTATTTT.

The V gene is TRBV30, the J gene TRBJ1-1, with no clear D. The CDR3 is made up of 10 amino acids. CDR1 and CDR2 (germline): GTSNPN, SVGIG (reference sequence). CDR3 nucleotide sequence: TGTACTTCGTGGGGTACTGAAGCTTTCTTT. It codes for CTSWGTEAFF.

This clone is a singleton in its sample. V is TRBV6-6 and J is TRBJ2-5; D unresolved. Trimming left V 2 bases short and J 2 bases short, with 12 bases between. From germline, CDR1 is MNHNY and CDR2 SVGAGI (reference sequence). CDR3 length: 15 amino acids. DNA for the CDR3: TGTGCCAGCAGTTACAGTACCGGGTCTCAAGAGACCCAGTACTTC. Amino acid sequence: CASSYSTGSQETQYF.

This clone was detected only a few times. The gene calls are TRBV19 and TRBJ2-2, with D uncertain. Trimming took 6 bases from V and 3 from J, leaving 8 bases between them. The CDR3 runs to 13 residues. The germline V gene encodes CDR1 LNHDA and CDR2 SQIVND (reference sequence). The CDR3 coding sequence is TGTGCCAGTAGCACCCAATACACCGGGGAGCTGTTTTTT. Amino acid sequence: CASSTQYTGELFF.

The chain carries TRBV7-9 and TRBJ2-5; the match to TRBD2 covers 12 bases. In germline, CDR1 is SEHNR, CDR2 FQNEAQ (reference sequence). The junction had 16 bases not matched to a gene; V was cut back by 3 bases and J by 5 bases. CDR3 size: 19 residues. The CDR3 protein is CASSLPKRLAGASQETQYF. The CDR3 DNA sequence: TGTGCCAGCAGCTTGCCGAAGCGACTAGCGGGGGCCAGCCAGGAGACCCAGTACTTC.

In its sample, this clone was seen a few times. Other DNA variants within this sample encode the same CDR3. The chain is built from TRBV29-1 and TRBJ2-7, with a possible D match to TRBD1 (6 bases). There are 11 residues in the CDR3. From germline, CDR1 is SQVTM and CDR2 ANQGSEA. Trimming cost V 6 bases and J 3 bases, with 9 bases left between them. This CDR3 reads CSVEDSYEQYF. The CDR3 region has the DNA TGCAGCGTAGAGGACAGCTACGAGCAGTACTTC.